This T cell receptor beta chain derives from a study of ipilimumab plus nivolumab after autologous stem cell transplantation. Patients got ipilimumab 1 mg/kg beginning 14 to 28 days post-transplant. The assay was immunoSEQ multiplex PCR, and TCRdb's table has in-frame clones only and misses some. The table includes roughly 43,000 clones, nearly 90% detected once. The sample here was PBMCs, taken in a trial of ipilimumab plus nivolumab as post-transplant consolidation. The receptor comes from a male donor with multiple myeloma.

The CDR3 here is CASSQEYRGLGTQYF. The CDR3, as DNA: TGCGCCAGCAGCCAAGAGTATAGGGGGCTAGGCACGCAGTATTTT. The V call is TRBV4-1, the J call TRBJ2-3; TRBD1 aligns across 7 bases. With V trimmed by 0 bases and J by 9 bases, 9 bases remained unmatched. Germline V gives CDR1 MGHRA, CDR2 YSYEKL. There are 15 residues in the CDR3.